This T cell receptor (beta chain) was sequenced in a study of lung T cells in sarcoidosis with Löfgren's syndrome. Findings of the study overall: Shared TRAV12-1 and TRBV2 CDR3 motifs across Löfgren's syndrome patients reportedly suggested public CD4+ TCRs. TRAV12-1 and TRBV2 were reportedly most expanded in Löfgren's patients. Paired TRAV12-1/TRBV2 TCRs showed CDR3 homology and preferential pairing.

This clonotype is medium-sized (0.01 to 0.1%). The antigen is undetermined. MiXCR was run by TCRdb on the reads, yielding one entry per CDR3 protein. The sample holds 7,000 to 9,000 distinct CDR3 sequences, around a fifth seen once. Germline lookup yields CDR1 SGHTA and CDR2 FQGNSA. This CDR3 has 16 residues. V was shortened by 1 base and J by 8 bases, with 21 bases between the two germline ends. V and J are TRBV7-2 and TRBJ2-7; TRBD2 might be the D (5 bases). The sample consisted of CD4+ T cells from bronchoalveolar lavage fluid. The TCR originated in a human donor with sarcoidosis (Löfgren's syndrome or another form), or a control subject (not recorded which). In DNA, the CDR3 is TGTGCCAGCAGCTTAGTAGCGAGGGTCTCTCCTACGAAGCAGTACTTC. Encoded protein: CASSLVARVSPTKQYF.